This TCR beta chain was observed in a study of control samples from healthy donors and cancer patients. CDR1 and CDR2 (germline): MNHEY, SVGAGI. V gave up 7 bases and J gave up 8 bases; unmatched junction bases: 16. The CDR3 runs 15 residues. This table comes from immunoSEQ multiplex PCR, and its TCRdb copy is limited to in-frame clones, with some not included. Among some 95,000 clones listed, around three quarters were seen once. The clonotype was recovered from a woman in her 30s in good health. The sample consisted of blood. The J gene is TRBJ1-2, the V gene TRBV6-5; TRBD1 matches at 7 bases. CDR3 region: CASTQRLRQGGGYTF. CDR3 nucleotide sequence: TGTGCCAGCACCCAACGTCTCCGACAGGGTGGGGGCTACACCTTC.